Below are 29 T cell receptor beta chains sequenced from a single sample in a study of cytomegalovirus exposure and HLA in healthy donors. The PCR had 60 Vbeta and 13 Jbeta primers. Assay: immunoSEQ multiplex PCR; the TCRdb copy retains only in-frame clones and omits some. This sample's clone table lists about 130,000 clones. The sample was PBMCs. The receptors here all came from a woman aged 40-49 years in good health and CMV-seropositive.

The chain links TRBV7-9 to TRBJ2-2; 7 bases match TRBD2. The CDR3 consists of 16 residues. V lost 9 bases, J lost 0 bases, and 10 bases stayed unmatched. Germline lookup yields CDR1 SEHNR and CDR2 FQNEAQ (reference sequence). CDR3 in DNA: TGTGCCAGTGCCCCCCTTGCGGGGGCGAACACCGGGGAGCTGTTTTTT. This sequence encodes CASAPLAGANTGELFF.

This chain links TRBV11-3 with TRBJ2-1; 8 bases agree with TRBD2. This CDR3 is built from 15 residues. Losses at the gene ends were 3 bases for V and 6 bases for J; bases not matched to a gene: 7. Germline loops: CDR1 SGHNT, CDR2 YENEEA. The CDR3 bases are TGTGCCAGCAGCTTCAAATTAGCGGGAAGCAATGAGCAGTTCTTC. It encodes CASSFKLAGSNEQFF.

In DNA, the CDR3 is TGTGCCAGCTCACCGAAAACAGGGGAGAGTGGCTACACCTTC. This sequence encodes CASSPKTGESGYTF. The chain joins TRBV18 to TRBJ1-2; 7 bases fit TRBD1. CDR1 is KGHSH, CDR2 LQKENI, per germline. The trim removed 3 bases at V and 7 bases at J, leaving 8 bases unmatched. CDR3 size: 14 residues. Using reference TRBV18 and TRBJ1-2 for the parts outside the CDR3, the full variable domain is NAGVMQNPRHLVRRRGQEARLRCSPMKGHSHVYWYRQLPEEGLKFMVYLQKENIIDESGMPKERFSAEFPKEGPSILRIQQVVRGDSAAYFCASSPKTGESGYTFGSGTRLTVV.

This chain links TRBV7-3 with TRBJ2-1; the D is unclear. Per germline, CDR1 SGHTA and CDR2 FQGTGA. This CDR3 is built from 14 residues. Trimming removed 2 bases from V and 2 bases from J, with 7 bases in between. The CDR3 sequence is CASSLSPAYNEQFF. DNA of the CDR3: TGTGCCAGCAGCTTATCCCCAGCCTACAATGAGCAGTTCTTC.

This chain uses TRBV10-3 with TRBJ2-7; 8 bases line up with TRBD1. J was trimmed by 5 bases and V by 9 bases; bases with no gene match: 6. Germline loops: CDR1 ENHRY, CDR2 SYGVKD. This CDR3 has 12 residues. The CDR3 sequence is CAMGQVGNEQYF. CDR3 DNA: TGTGCCATGGGACAGGTCGGGAACGAGCAGTACTTC.

The chain recombines TRBV11-2 with TRBJ1-2; weak D call: TRBD1 (5 bases). The germline V and J ends were trimmed by 1 base and 7 bases, with 10 bases remaining between them. CDR1 and CDR2 from the germline V gene are SGHAT and FQNNGV. The length of the CDR3 is 13 residues. The DNA of the CDR3 is TGTGCCAGCAGCTTAGCTGACAGATTTGGCTACACCTTC. Its translation: CASSLADRFGYTF.

This chain links TRBV5-6 with TRBJ2-3, with D possibly being TRBD1 (5 bases). V lost 1 base and J lost 3, with 12 bases in between. Germline CDR1 SGHDT, CDR2 YYEEEE. The CDR3 length is 15 residues. The CDR3 region has the DNA TGTGCCAGCAGCTTGAGGCAGGGCTTTACAGATACGCAGTATTTT. This sequence encodes CASSLRQGFTDTQYF.

This rearrangement joins TRBV27 to TRBJ2-3; 8 bases align to TRBD1. Unmatched junction bases numbered 4, after V lost 6 bases and J lost 2 bases. CDR3 size: 14 residues. The V gene's germline CDR1 is MNHEY and CDR2 SMNVEV (reference sequence). CDR3 coding DNA: TGTGCCAGCAGGCGGACAGGGAACACAGATACGCAGTATTTT. This gives the protein CASRRTGNTDTQYF.

The genes are TRBV7-2 and TRBJ2-2; TRBD2 aligns across 13 bases. Losses at the gene ends were 4 bases for V and 1 base for J; bases not matched to a gene: 9. Germline V gives CDR1 SGHTA, CDR2 FQGNSA. The CDR3 is 19 amino acids. The CDR3 DNA reads TGTGCCAGCAGCTCGCCGTGGACTAGCGGGAGATGGAACACCGGGGAGCTGTTTTTT. The encoded protein is CASSSPWTSGRWNTGELFF.

The chain employs TRBV28 and TRBJ2-1; 13 nucleotides match TRBD2. The trim removed 5 bases at V and 7 bases at J, leaving 20 bases unmatched. Germline V gene data show CDR1 as MDHEN and CDR2 as SYDVKM. The CDR3 contains 20 residues. The CDR3 DNA follows: TGTGCCAGCAGTCCCCCTACGTTTATGACTAGCGGGAGGAGAAGGAATGAGCAGTTCTTC. Its translation: CASSPPTFMTSGRRRNEQFF.

The chain employs TRBV5-1 and TRBJ2-7, with D tentatively TRBD2 (5 bases). Germline CDR1 reads SGHRS; CDR2 reads YFSETQ. This CDR3 is 12 amino acids long. V was trimmed by 0 bases and J by 7 bases, leaving 8 bases between them. The CDR3: CASSLGTGEQYF. In DNA form, the CDR3 reads TGCGCCAGCAGCTTGGGAACGGGGGAGCAGTACTTC.

The V and J genes are TRBV18 and TRBJ2-5; 7 bases map to TRBD1. The germline V gene has CDR1 KGHSH and CDR2 LQKENI. J was trimmed by 2 bases and V by 2 bases; bases with no gene match: 2. The CDR3 has 14 residues. CDR3 sequence (DNA): TGTGCCAGCTCACCATTACAGGGGCAAGAGACCCAGTACTTC. Amino acid sequence: CASSPLQGQETQYF.

V and J are TRBV11-2 and TRBJ2-7; 7 nucleotides agree with TRBD1. Germline-derived CDR1 and CDR2 are SGHAT and FQNNGV. The CDR3 loop spans 17 amino acids. J was trimmed by 2 bases and V by 2 bases; bases with no gene match: 12. For the CDR3, the DNA is TGTGCCAGCAGCTTAAATCCATATAGGGGACAGCCCTACGAGCAGTACTTC. Amino acid sequence: CASSLNPYRGQPYEQYF.

V gene TRBV7-3 combines with J gene TRBJ2-5; possible D gene TRBD1, 5 bases. The end of the DNA aligns better with TRBJ2-7, so the J call may be wrong. The CDR3 length is 15 residues. The V gene's germline CDR1 is SGHTA and CDR2 FQGTGA. CDR3 loop: CASSLTSGPINEQYF. The CDR3 region has the DNA TGTGCCAGCAGCTTAACTTCAGGGCCTATCAACGAGCAGTACTTC.

The CDR3 nucleotides read TGTGCCACCAGCAGGGATCTAGCGGGAGTTGGAGATACGCAGTATTTT. Encoded protein: CATSRDLAGVGDTQYF. The chain employs TRBV15 and TRBJ2-3, with TRBD2 matching over 10 bases. From germline, CDR1 is LNHNV and CDR2 YYDKDF (reference sequence). The CDR3 extends over 16 amino acids. Unmatched junction bases numbered 8, after V lost 3 bases and J lost 5 bases. Together with reference TRBV15 and TRBJ2-3, the CDR3 gives the full variable domain: DAMVIQNPRYQVTQFGKPVTLSCSQTLNHNVMYWYQQKSSQAPKLLFHYYDKDFNNEADTPDNFQSRRPNTSFCFLDIRSPGLGDTAMYLCATSRDLAGVGDTQYFGPGTRLTVL.

The chain joins TRBV2 to TRBJ2-1; D gene uncertain. Germline V gives CDR1 SNHLY, CDR2 FYNNEI. The V end lost 8 bases, the J end lost 1 base, and 12 bases lay between the germline ends. CDR3 length: 14 residues. In DNA form, the CDR3 reads TGTGCCAGCGTCATTGACTCATCCTACAATGAGCAGTTCTTC. This codes for CASVIDSSYNEQFF.

This chain connects TRBV7-6 to TRBJ1-1, with D unresolved. The CDR3 runs 14 residues. Per the germline V gene, CDR1 is SGHVS and CDR2 is FNYEAQ. The germline V and J ends were trimmed by 5 bases and 5 bases, with 15 bases remaining between them. The chain's CDR3 is CASSLRMGGTEAFF. CDR3 nucleotide sequence: TGTGCCAGCAGCCTCCGTATGGGAGGAACTGAAGCTTTCTTT.

The chain has TRBV7-2 and TRBJ2-7; 9 bases are a match to TRBD1. J gave up 5 bases and V 4 bases, and 6 bases lay outside the gene matches. The CDR3 spans 14 residues. Germline lookup yields CDR1 SGHTA and CDR2 FQGNSA. CDR3 in amino acids: CASSWTWDRDEQYF. CDR3 DNA: TGTGCCAGCAGCTGGACGTGGGACAGGGACGAGCAGTACTTC.

The chain links TRBV19 to TRBJ2-7; D may be TRBD1 (6 bases). The germline V gene has CDR1 LNHDA and CDR2 SQIVND (reference sequence). The CDR3 consists of 14 residues. Trimming took 3 bases from V and 3 from J, leaving 12 bases between them. The CDR3 bases are TGTGCCAGTAGTATTAACAGAGGGGGCTACGAGCAGTACTTC. Encoded protein: CASSINRGGYEQYF.

V is TRBV9 and J is TRBJ2-1; 8 bases are shared with TRBD2. V lost 7 bases and J lost 6; bases outside the gene matches: 6. This CDR3 region has 13 residues. The V gene's germline CDR1 is SGDLS and CDR2 YYNGEE. In DNA, the CDR3 is TGTGCCAGCGGGAGCGGGGGCGGCAATGAGCAGTTCTTC. This sequence encodes CASGSGGGNEQFF.

The chain is built from TRBV7-9 and TRBJ1-1, with 9 bases lining up with TRBD1. The germline gives CDR1 SEHNR, CDR2 FQNEAQ (reference sequence). The V segment lost 4 bases and the J segment 10 bases; nucleotides outside the gene matches: 4. The length of the CDR3 is 12 residues. The CDR3 bases are TGTGCCAGCAGCTGGGACAGGGCTGGAGCTTTCTTT. Protein product: CASSWDRAGAFF.

This chain links TRBV6-4 with TRBJ2-1; 7 positions agree with TRBD1. The ends lost 0 bases at V and 8 bases at J; junction bases unmatched: 7. Germline V CDR1 and CDR2: MRHNA, SNTAGT. The CDR3 extends over 15 amino acids. The CDR3 DNA reads TGTGCCAGCAGTGACTCATTTGAGGGGGCGGATGAGCAGTTCTTC. Protein sequence: CASSDSFEGADEQFF.

The chain couples TRBV18 to TRBJ2-4; D perhaps matches TRBD1 (5 bases). This CDR3 spans 13 amino acids. V lost 2 bases and J 6 bases, leaving 8 bases between the germline ends. CDR1 is KGHSH and CDR2 is LQKENI in the germline V gene. The CDR3 region is CASSPADRNIQYF. DNA for the CDR3: TGTGCCAGCTCACCAGCAGACAGAAACATTCAGTACTTC.

Comment on this clone: Different DNA sequences within this sample yield the same CDR3. The chain couples TRBV19 to TRBJ1-5, with 9 bases lining up with TRBD1. The CDR3 is made up of 14 amino acids. CDR1 LNHDA and CDR2 SQIVND come from the germline V gene (reference sequence). Trimming cost V 4 bases and J 4 bases; bases outside gene matches: 2. CDR3 amino acids: CASSTGQGNQPQHF. The CDR3 nucleotides read TGTGCCAGTAGTACGGGACAGGGAAATCAGCCCCAGCATTTT.

The chain couples TRBV27 to TRBJ2-7; D gene uncertain. V lost 0 bases to trimming and J lost 6 bases, with 12 bases between them. Looked up from germline, CDR1 is MNHEY and CDR2 is SMNVEV (reference sequence). This CDR3 is 14 amino acids long. CDR3 coding DNA: TGTGCCAGCAGTTTATCGCGGCGTCGTGTCGAGCAGTACTTC. It encodes CASSLSRRRVEQYF.

J is TRBJ1-4 and V is TRBV4-1; possible D gene TRBD1, 6 bases. Germline V lookup: CDR1 MGHRA, CDR2 YSYEKL. The CDR3 extends over 16 amino acids. V was pared by 2 bases and J by 7 bases, with 17 bases between. Written as DNA, the CDR3 is TGCGCCAGCAGCCAAACGACCCGGGACAATGGTGAAAAACTGTTTTTT. Its translation is CASSQTTRDNGEKLFF.

The genes are TRBV2 and TRBJ2-1, with D perhaps TRBD2 (6 bases). This CDR3 spans 15 amino acids. Germline loops: CDR1 SNHLY, CDR2 FYNNEI. V shed 6 bases and J shed 3 bases, with 15 bases lying between them. The CDR3, as DNA: TGTGCCAGCAGGGGGAGCGACGGGAGCTACAATGAGCAGTTCTTC. Translation: CASRGSDGSYNEQFF.

Comments on this clone: Other DNA sequences of this sample code for an identical CDR3. J is TRBJ2-7 and V is TRBV7-2; D is undetermined. The CDR3 spans 11 residues. The germline gives CDR1 SGHTA, CDR2 FQGNSA. Trimming cost V 5 bases and J 1 base, with 3 bases left between them. CDR3 protein: CASSPSYEQYF. DNA for the CDR3: TGTGCCAGCAGCCCGTCCTACGAGCAGTACTTC.

The V gene is TRBV13, the J gene TRBJ2-3; D gene uncertain. The germline CDR1 and CDR2 sequences are PRHDT and FYEKMQ (reference sequence). The CDR3 is made up of 13 amino acids. V was trimmed by 0 bases and J by 4 bases, leaving 5 bases between them. The DNA of the CDR3 is TGTGCCAGCAGCTTAGGTTCGGCAGATACGCAGTATTTT. Translation: CASSLGSADTQYF. The whole variable domain, filled in from reference TRBV13 and TRBJ2-3, reads AAGVIQSPRHLIKEKRETATLKCYPIPRHDTVYWYQQGPGQDPQFLISFYEKMQSDKGSIPDRFSAQQFSDYHSELNMSSLELGDSALYFCASSLGSADTQYFGPGTRLTVL.